This is a list of T cell receptor beta chains from one sample in a study of spatial heterogeneity in lung cancer. Each CDR3 protein is one row after TCRdb ran MiXCR on the 5' RACE reads. This sample has about 39,000 distinct CDR3 sequences, with approximately 3% found just once. Sequencing was performed on normal lung tissue next to the tumor, taken at surgery. Receptors originate from a male donor with early-stage non-small cell lung cancer. The CDR3 runs from the conserved cysteine through the conserved F or W. Each record gives: V gene, CDR3 protein.

TRBV5-1	CASSLQGGFYNEQFF
TRBV7-6	CASSPSRVGTDTQYF
TRBV9	CASSVGGVEETQYF
TRBV2	CASRGIAGNSYNEQFF
TRBV19	CASSIEAVPFF
TRBV5-5	CASSLYRAPYEQYF
TRBV20-1	CSARGYQETQYF
TRBV29-1	CSVERAGMETQYF
TRBV7-2	CASSLDVTSGNTIYF
TRBV28	CASRETGSNQPQHF
TRBV2	CASSGTGQMNTEAFF
TRBV28	CASTERRGASGNTIYF
TRBV5-1	CASSLRPLAGKETQYF
TRBV12-5	CASGEGPRTDHYEQYF
TRBV7-9	CASSFEDREQYF
TRBV5-5	CASSGTTGGYEQYF
TRBV27	CASKETVSYEQYF
TRBV28	CASSGGHSMNTEAFF
TRBV24-1	CATSDSWDRNTGELFF
TRBV12-3/TRBV12-4	CASSFWDFRAFF
TRBV7-8	CASSPGSPNQPQHF
TRBV6-6	CASSNKQGGDQPQHF
TRBV6-2/TRBV6-3	CASSYSKERPLHF
TRBV5-4	CASSLEGDRGQTQYF
TRBV9	CASSPRVGGPNTGELFF
TRBV20-1	CSARFGYNDEAFF
TRBV28	CASSLSTDTQYF
TRBV20-1	CSARDSGRAWGEQYF
TRBV7-2	CASSSTGLAGDEQYF
TRBV6-1	CASTPLGRETQYF